Listed below are T cell receptor beta chains from one sample, sequenced in a study of beta chain features in type 1 diabetes. TCRdb's table, derived via immunoSEQ multiplex PCR, lists solely in-frame clones and lacks some. The table shows about 53,000 clones, with 63% occurring only once. Material for sequencing was stem cell memory CD4+ T cells from blood. These receptors were taken from a woman in her twenties or thirties with type 1 diabetes. The CDR3 runs from the conserved cysteine through the conserved F or W. The D gene is left open where the match is weak. Not all rows give a size; the values are once, few, many and, for expanded clones, a class.

V	J	length	size	D	DNA	CDR3
TRBV5-1	TRBJ2-3	15	few	TRBD2	TGCGCCAGCAGTTGGACTAGCGGGGGCACAGATACGCAGTATTTT	CASSWTSGGTDTQYF
TRBV5-4	TRBJ2-1	12	NA	NA	TGTGCCAGCAGCTTGGCCGACAATGAGCAGTTCTTC	CASSLADNEQFF
TRBV4-2	TRBJ2-5	17	few	TRBD1	TGTGCCAGCAGCCAAGATAATCACAGGGGGCGTGGAGAGACCCAGTACTTC	CASSQDNHRGRGETQYF
TRBV27	TRBJ2-1	13	NA	NA	TGTGCCAGCAGATTAACAGGGAACAATGAGCAGTTCTTC	CASRLTGNNEQFF
TRBV30	TRBJ1-2	17	once	TRBD1	TGTGCCTGGAGTGTGGGGGACAGGGGTTATTCTTACTATGGCTACACCTTC	CAWSVGDRGYSYYGYTF
TRBV7-9	TRBJ1-1	15	once	NA	TGTGCCAGCAGCTTAGATTGGCAGAAGAACACTGAAGCTTTCTTT	CASSLDWQKNTEAFF
TRBV7-2	TRBJ2-7	12	NA	NA	TGTGCCAGCAGCCCGACTAGAGACGAGCAGTACTTC	CASSPTRDEQYF
TRBV19	TRBJ1-5	13	few	NA	TGTGCCAGTAGTATAGGAGACAATCAGCCCCAGCATTTT	CASSIGDNQPQHF
TRBV18	TRBJ2-3	15	NA	NA	TGTGCCAGCTCACCACCGAGCGGAAGCACAGATACGCAGTATTTT	CASSPPSGSTDTQYF
TRBV18	TRBJ2-7	12	NA	NA	TGTGCCAGCTCACCGACAACCTACGAGCAGTACTTC	CASSPTTYEQYF
TRBV9	TRBJ1-1	14	NA	NA	TGTGCCAGCAGCCTCTATCACTCGGGCACTGAAGCTTTCTTT	CASSLYHSGTEAFF
TRBV6-1	TRBJ2-3	15	few	NA	TGTGCCAGCAGTGAAAACAGTGTGAGCACAGATACGCAGTATTTT	CASSENSVSTDTQYF
TRBV11-3	TRBJ2-7	18	NA	TRBD2	TGTGCCAGCAGCTTAGAGGGGACTAGCGGGAGTGGCTCCTACGAGCAGTACTTC	CASSLEGTSGSGSYEQYF
TRBV2	TRBJ2-1	12	NA	NA	TGTGCCAGCAGACCCTCCAGCGGTGTGCAGTTCTTC	CASRPSSGVQFF
TRBV6-6	TRBJ2-2	14	few	TRBD1	TGTGCCAGCAAAGGGACAGGGGACACCGGGGAGCTGTTTTTT	CASKGTGDTGELFF
TRBV28	TRBJ1-1	15	few	NA	TGTGCCAGCCCCCCCTCGGGGGGCAGGAACACTGAAGCTTTCTTT	CASPPSGGRNTEAFF
TRBV4-2	TRBJ2-7	13	few	NA	TGTGCCAGCAGCCAAGATCAAACCTACGAGCAGTACTTC	CASSQDQTYEQYF
TRBV27	TRBJ1-2	13	NA	NA	TGTGCCAGCAGTTTTTCAGGGCTGGATGGCTACACCTTC	CASSFSGLDGYTF
TRBV5-1	TRBJ2-3	15	few	TRBD1	TGCGCCAGCACCATCCAGGGACAGGAGGCAGATACGCAGTATTTT	CASTIQGQEADTQYF
TRBV9	TRBJ2-3	21	NA	TRBD2	TGTGCCAGCAGCTTCATTACGCCGGGACTAGCGGGAGAAGCGGGCACAGATACGCAGTATTTT	CASSFITPGLAGEAGTDTQYF
TRBV21-1	TRBJ2-7	16	NA	NA	TGTGCCAGCAGCAAAGTCCGTGGTAGCGGGAGGCTTGGAAAGTACTTC	CASSKVRGSGRLGKYF
TRBV7-9	TRBJ2-3	15	once	TRBD2	TGTGCCAGCAGCGAGGGACTAGCAAACACAGATACGCAGTATTTT	CASSEGLANTDTQYF
TRBV11-2	TRBJ2-6	14	NA	NA	TGTGCCAGTACCGGGGATACTGGGGCCAACGTCCTGACTTTC	CASTGDTGANVLTF
TRBV18	TRBJ2-5	14	few	NA	TGTGCCAGCTCACCGTCCGGACAAAAAGAGACCCAGTACTTC	CASSPSGQKETQYF
TRBV18	TRBJ2-5	16	NA	NA	TGTGCCAGCTCACAATACACCCAGACTTCCCAAGAGACCCAGTACTTC	CASSQYTQTSQETQYF
TRBV6-6	TRBJ2-1	15	NA	TRBD1	TGTGCCAGCAGTGTCCCGGGACAGGGGCGCGATGAGCAGTTCTTC	CASSVPGQGRDEQFF
TRBV18	TRBJ1-1	17	NA	TRBD1	TGTGCCAGCTCATCCTTGGGGACAGGGGGACCCAACACTGAAGCTTTCTTT	CASSSLGTGGPNTEAFF
TRBV28	TRBJ1-2	12	few	TRBD1	TGTGCCAGCGGGGACAGTAACTATGGCTACACCTTC	CASGDSNYGYTF
TRBV5-1	TRBJ2-7	14	NA	NA	TGCGCCAGCAGCTTGGAACCGGACAGATACGAGCAGTACTTC	CASSLEPDRYEQYF
TRBV29-1	TRBJ1-1	14	NA	NA	TGCAGCGTCGTAGAGTACAGGAGTAACACTGAAGCTTTCTTT	CSVVEYRSNTEAFF
TRBV7-9	TRBJ1-4	15	once	NA	TGTGCCAGCAGCTTAGGGCAGTCAACTAATGAAAAACTGTTTTTT	CASSLGQSTNEKLFF
TRBV7-3	TRBJ2-5	13	few	NA	TGTGCCAGCAGCCCCTCGACAGGAGAGACCCAGTACTTC	CASSPSTGETQYF
TRBV7-9	TRBJ2-1	17	NA	TRBD2	TGTGCCAGCAGCCTTGGACTAGCGGGAGCTCGTGGCAATGAGCAGTTCTTC	CASSLGLAGARGNEQFF
TRBV19	TRBJ1-4	12	NA	NA	TGTGCCAGTAGTATAGCCAAAGAAAAACTGTTTTTT	CASSIAKEKLFF
TRBV7-8	TRBJ2-5	14	NA	NA	TGTGCCAGCAGCCCCTCCCGAGTTAAAGAGACCCAGTACTTC	CASSPSRVKETQYF
TRBV18	TRBJ2-4	15	NA	NA	TGTGCCAGCTCTACGGCGGTTCTAGCCAAAAACATTCAGTACTTC	CASSTAVLAKNIQYF
TRBV10-2	TRBJ1-1	13	NA	NA	TGCGCCAGCCAAGCAATCAGCGGCACTGAAGCTTTCTTT	CASQAISGTEAFF
TRBV7-6	TRBJ2-7	13	NA	NA	TGTGCCAGCAGCTCCCCCGACTCGTACGAGCAGTACTTC	CASSSPDSYEQYF
TRBV29-1	TRBJ2-7	14	few	NA	TGCAGCGTTCCCCGCTGGGCAGGGGCCTACGAGCAGTACTTC	CSVPRWAGAYEQYF
TRBV9	TRBJ1-2	12	NA	TRBD1	TGTGCCAGCAGCGAGAGGGGGCTTGGCTACACCTTC	CASSERGLGYTF
TRBV5-6	TRBJ2-2	13	NA	NA	TGTGCCAGCAGCCCCACTCTTCCCGGGGAGCTGTTTTTT	CASSPTLPGELFF
TRBV29-1	TRBJ1-3	13	NA	NA	TGCAGCGTTGCCGGGGGGAGGGGAAACACCATATATTTT	CSVAGGRGNTIYF
TRBV29-1	TRBJ2-7	12	few	NA	TGCAGCGTCGTTAGGGGCCGATACGAGCAGTACTTC	CSVVRGRYEQYF
TRBV6-5	TRBJ2-3	14	NA	NA	TGTGCCAGCAAAGGCCCTAAGAGCGGAGATACGCAGTATTTT	CASKGPKSGDTQYF
TRBV19	TRBJ2-6	16	NA	TRBD1	TGTGCCAGTAGTCGGGACAGGGGTGGTGGGGCCAACGTCCTGACTTTC	CASSRDRGGGANVLTF
TRBV7-2	TRBJ2-6	16	NA	NA	TGTGCCAGCAGCGCGATTTTTGGCTCTGGGGCCAACGTCCTGACTTTC	CASSAIFGSGANVLTF
TRBV19	TRBJ1-2	13	NA	TRBD1	TGTGCCAGTAGTCGCGGGACAGGGGCACGCTACACCTTC	CASSRGTGARYTF
TRBV6-5	TRBJ2-7	15	once	TRBD2	TGTGCCAGCAGCTTACACGGGACTAGCAAGTACGAGCAGTACTTC	CASSLHGTSKYEQYF
TRBV7-3	TRBJ2-1	13	NA	NA	TGTGCCAGCGCAAAGGGGACCTACAATGAGCAGTTCTTC	CASAKGTYNEQFF
TRBV18	TRBJ1-4	13	NA	NA	TGTGCCAGCTCTCCAGGGTGGCGGGAAAAACTGTTTTTT	CASSPGWREKLFF
TRBV25-1	TRBJ2-7	16	NA	NA	TGTGCCAGCAGTGAAAACCGGGACTCCCTATCCTACGAGCAGTACTTC	CASSENRDSLSYEQYF
TRBV2	TRBJ1-2	12	NA	NA	TGTGCCAGCACTACGGCGGACTATGGCTACACCTTC	CASTTADYGYTF
TRBV6-6	TRBJ1-3	14	NA	TRBD1	TGTGCCAGCAGTTGGGACAGCTCTGGAAACACCATATATTTT	CASSWDSSGNTIYF
TRBV14	TRBJ2-1	16	few	TRBD2	TGTGCCAGCAGCCAAGGGCCTAGCGGGAGGGCCGTTGAGCAGTTCTTC	CASSQGPSGRAVEQFF
TRBV2	TRBJ2-7	12	NA	NA	TGTGCCAGCAGGAGGGGGATTATCGAGCAGTACTTC	CASRRGIIEQYF